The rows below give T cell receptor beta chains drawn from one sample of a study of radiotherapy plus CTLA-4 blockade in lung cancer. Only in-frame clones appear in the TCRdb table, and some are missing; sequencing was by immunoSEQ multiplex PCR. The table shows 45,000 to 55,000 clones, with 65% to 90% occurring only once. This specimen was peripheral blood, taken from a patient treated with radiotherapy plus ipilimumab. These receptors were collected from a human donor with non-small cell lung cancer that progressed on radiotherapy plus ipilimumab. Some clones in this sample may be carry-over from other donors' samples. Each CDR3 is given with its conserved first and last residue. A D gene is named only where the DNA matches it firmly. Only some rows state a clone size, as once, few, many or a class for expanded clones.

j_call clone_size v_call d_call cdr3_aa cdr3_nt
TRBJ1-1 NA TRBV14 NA CASTQGNTEAFF TGTGCCAGCACGCAGGGGAACACTGAAGCTTTCTTT
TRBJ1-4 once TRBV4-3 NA CASSQDDWTRDEKLFF TGCGCCAGCAGCCAAGATGATTGGACAAGGGATGAAAAACTGTTTTTT
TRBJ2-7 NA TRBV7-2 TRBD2 CASSLDGRATDEQYF TGTGCCAGCAGCTTAGACGGGAGGGCTACGGACGAGCAGTACTTC
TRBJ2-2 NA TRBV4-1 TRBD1 CASSRRQGDGELFF TGCGCCAGCAGCCGACGACAGGGAGACGGGGAGCTGTTTTTT
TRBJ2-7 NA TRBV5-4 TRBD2 CASSWSGTRSYEQYF TGTGCCAGCAGCTGGAGCGGGACTCGCTCCTACGAGCAGTACTTC
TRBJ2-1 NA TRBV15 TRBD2 CATRNSGRSYNEQFF TGTGCCACCAGAAATAGCGGGAGGTCCTACAATGAGCAGTTCTTC
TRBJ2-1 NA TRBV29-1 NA CSVSRFFVREQFF TGCAGCGTTAGTCGCTTCTTCGTGAGGGAGCAGTTCTTC
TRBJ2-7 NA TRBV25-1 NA CASSDPGSYEQYF TGTGCCAGCAGTGATCCGGGTTCCTACGAGCAGTACTTC
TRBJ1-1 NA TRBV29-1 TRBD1 CSVERDSGTEAFF TGCAGCGTTGAACGGGACAGCGGCACTGAAGCTTTCTTT
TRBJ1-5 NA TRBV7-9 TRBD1 CASSLVRQGARQPQHF TGTGCCAGCAGCTTAGTTCGGCAGGGGGCGAGGCAGCCCCAGCATTTT
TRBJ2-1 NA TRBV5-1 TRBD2 CASSSAGGDSYNEQFF TGCGCCAGCAGCTCTGCGGGGGGGGACTCCTACAATGAGCAGTTCTTC
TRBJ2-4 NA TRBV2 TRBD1 CASSSRTGENIQYF TGTGCCAGCAGTTCTAGGACAGGGGAGAACATTCAGTACTTC
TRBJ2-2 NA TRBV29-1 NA CSALGQANTGELFF TGCAGCGCTCTGGGACAAGCAAACACCGGGGAGCTGTTTTTT
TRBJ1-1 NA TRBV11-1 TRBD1 CASSLRQGESPEAFF TGTGCCAGCAGCTTAAGACAGGGTGAATCACCTGAAGCTTTCTTT
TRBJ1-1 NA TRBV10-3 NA CAISNRAQGTEAFF TGTGCCATCAGCAACAGGGCCCAGGGCACTGAAGCTTTCTTT
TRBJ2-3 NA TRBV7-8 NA CASSLDGNTDTQYF TGTGCCAGCAGCTTAGATGGCAACACAGATACGCAGTATTTT
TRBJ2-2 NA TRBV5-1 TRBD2 CASSFPGLAGRWTGELFF TGCGCCAGCAGCTTCCCGGGACTAGCGGGGAGGTGGACCGGGGAGCTGTTTTTT
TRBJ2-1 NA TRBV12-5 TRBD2 CASGLGRLAGADEQFF TGTGCTAGTGGTTTGGGGAGACTAGCGGGAGCCGATGAGCAGTTCTTC
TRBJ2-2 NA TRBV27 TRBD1 CASSSTGVPGELFF TGTGCCAGCAGTTCCACAGGGGTCCCCGGGGAGCTGTTTTTT
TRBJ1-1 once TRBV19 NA CASSASEGRTTEAFF TGTGCCAGTAGTGCCTCCGAAGGGAGAACCACTGAAGCTTTCTTT
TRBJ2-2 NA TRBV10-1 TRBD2 CASSERQAGTGELFF TGCGCCAGCAGTGAACGCCAAGCGGGGACCGGGGAGCTGTTTTTT
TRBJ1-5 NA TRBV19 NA CASQGRSRNQPQHF TGTGCCTCTCAAGGCAGGTCACGCAATCAGCCCCAGCATTTT
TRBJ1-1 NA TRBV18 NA CASSPQTELNTEAFF TGTGCCAGCTCACCCCAGACAGAGTTGAACACTGAAGCTTTCTTT
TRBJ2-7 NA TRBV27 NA CASSFGAFAGHHEQYF TGTGCCAGCAGTTTTGGGGCGTTTGCAGGGCACCACGAGCAGTACTTC
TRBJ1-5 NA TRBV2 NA CASRWGDFQPQHF TGTGCCAGCAGGTGGGGGGATTTTCAGCCCCAGCATTTT
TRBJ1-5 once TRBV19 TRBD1 CASSILSRTGGLGNQPQHF TGTGCCAGTAGTATCCTGTCCAGGACAGGGGGCCTTGGCAATCAGCCCCAGCATTTT
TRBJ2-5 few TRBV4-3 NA CASSQDDGTQETQYF TGCGCCAGCAGCCAAGATGACGGTACACAGGAGACCCAGTACTTC
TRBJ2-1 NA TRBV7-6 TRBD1 CASNDKGAGNEQFF TGTGCCAGCAACGATAAGGGGGCGGGCAATGAGCAGTTCTTC